Following are 24 T cell receptor beta chains from one sample sequenced in a study of shared clonotypes between healthy human individuals. TCRdb's copy holds only in-frame clones and misses some; the assay was immunoSEQ multiplex PCR. The sample contains approximately 2,000,000 clones, less than 95% of which appear only once. Sequencing was carried out using naive CD4+ T cells from PBMCs. The subset: CD45RA+ positively selected. All receptors derive from a man between 18 and 29 years old in good health. Some clones in this sample may be carry-over from other donors' samples.

This chain joins TRBV7-2 and TRBJ2-5; D is perhaps TRBD1 (6 bases). With 7 bases removed from V and 2 bases from J, the gap between germline ends came to 14 bases. The germline V gene encodes CDR1 SGHTA and CDR2 FQGNSA. The CDR3 covers 14 residues. The DNA of the CDR3 is TGTGCCAGCACTAAGACAGGTTCTCAAGAGACCCAGTACTTC. Protein: CASTKTGSQETQYF.

The J gene is TRBJ1-3, the V gene TRBV9; D is perhaps TRBD1 (5 bases). Germline V CDR1 and CDR2: SGDLS, YYNGEE. This CDR3 contains 15 residues. V gave up 1 base and J gave up 1 base, with 9 bases separating them. The CDR3 DNA sequence: TGTGCCAGCAGCGTACAGGGTACTTCTGGAAACACCATATATTTT. This encodes CASSVQGTSGNTIYF.

V gene TRBV7-9 combines with J gene TRBJ2-3; D gene ambiguous. From germline, CDR1 is SEHNR and CDR2 FQNEAQ (reference sequence). CDR3 length equals 14 residues. The V gene lost 2 bases and the J gene lost 2 bases, with 8 bases spanning the gap. CDR3 DNA sequence: TGTGCCAGCAGCTTAATGCTTCTCACAGATACGCAGTATTTT. Translated, it gives CASSLMLLTDTQYF.

As to this clone: Other nucleotide sequences from this sample produce the same CDR3. The gene calls are TRBV5-1 and TRBJ2-1; no firm D call. Germline CDR1 and CDR2: SGHRS and YFSETQ. V was cut by 0 bases and J by 9 bases, with 10 bases left in between. The CDR3 consists of 13 residues. The CDR3 nucleotides read TGCGCCAGCAGCTTGGTGCCCTCAGGTGAGCAGTTCTTC. Encoded protein: CASSLVPSGEQFF.

The chain combines TRBV5-1 with TRBJ2-1; 9 bases fit TRBD2. V lost 0 bases and J lost 10; bases outside the gene matches: 8. This CDR3 is built from 15 residues. Germline V gives CDR1 SGHRS, CDR2 YFSETQ. Here the CDR3 reads CASSLELAGYQEQFF. The CDR3, as DNA: TGCGCCAGCAGCTTGGAGCTAGCGGGATATCAAGAGCAGTTCTTC.

This chain joins TRBV14 and TRBJ2-5, with a tentative D call TRBD2 (5 bases). The V end lost 1 base, the J end lost 4 bases, and 16 bases lay between the germline ends. The CDR3 spans 16 residues. Germline CDR1 and CDR2: SGHDN and FVKESK. CDR3 amino acids: CASSQVVKRAAETQYF. The CDR3 bases are TGTGCCAGCAGCCAAGTAGTTAAGAGGGCCGCAGAGACCCAGTACTTC. The variable domain in full, with the rest retrieved from reference TRBV14 and TRBJ2-5, is EAGVTQFPSHSVIEKGQTVTLRCDPISGHDNLYWYRRVMGKEIKFLLHFVKESKQDESGMPNNRFLAERTGGTYSTLKVQPAELEDSGVYFCASSQVVKRAAETQYFGPGTRLLVL.

This chain joins TRBV4-3 and TRBJ2-3; 9 bases are a match to TRBD1. The V gene end was trimmed by 4 bases and the J gene end by 3 bases; junction bases not matched to a gene: 5. Germline V gene lookup returns CDR1 LGHNA and CDR2 YSLEER. CDR3 length equals 15 residues. In DNA, the CDR3 is TGCGCCAGCAGCCCAATGGGACAGGGTACAGATACGCAGTATTTT. Its protein product is CASSPMGQGTDTQYF.

The chain is built from TRBV28 and TRBJ2-5; D might be TRBD1 (8 bases). V was pared by 3 bases and J by 4 bases, with 18 bases between. Germline CDR1 reads MDHEN; CDR2 reads SYDVKM. The CDR3 totals 16 residues. CDR3 DNA: TGTGCCAGCAGTTTCCGAGACAGGGGAGGGGGAGAGACCCAGTACTTC. It encodes CASSFRDRGGGETQYF.

The chain has TRBV27 and TRBJ2-3; D unresolved. The germline gives CDR1 MNHEY, CDR2 SMNVEV (reference sequence). The CDR3 has 12 residues. V dropped 6 bases and J dropped 2 bases, with 6 bases sitting between them. In nucleotides, the CDR3 is TGTGCCAGCAGCCCACCCACAGATACGCAGTATTTT. Translating it yields CASSPPTDTQYF.

The DNA of the CDR3 is TGTGCCAGCAGCCCGATGTTGAGTAGCGGCAACAATGAGCAGTTCTTC. Translating gives CASSPMLSSGNNEQFF. The chain has TRBV7-3 and TRBJ2-1; D may be TRBD2 (6 bases). The CDR3 consists of 16 residues. Germline V CDR1 and CDR2: SGHTA, FQGTGA. Between the trimmed V and J ends, which lost 5 bases and 5 bases, there was a span of 19 bases.

About this clone: Germline and junction disagree at one end, which may indicate a read error. The V gene is TRBV28, the J gene TRBJ2-7; possible D gene TRBD2, 6 bases. The CDR3 length is 17 residues. Germline CDR1 and CDR2: MDHEN and SYDVKM. The CDR3 DNA sequence: TGTGCCAGCAGTTTGGGGACTTGGGAGGACTCCTCCCACGAGCAGTACTTC. Its protein is CASSLGTWEDSSHEQYF.

The chain carries TRBV7-6 and TRBJ1-4; D unresolved. The germline V gene encodes CDR1 SGHVS and CDR2 FNYEAQ. Deletions cut 4 bases from V and 0 bases from J, with 9 bases between. This CDR3 has 15 residues. The CDR3 region is CASSSHPATNEKLFF. For the CDR3, the DNA is TGTGCCAGCAGCTCACACCCGGCAACTAATGAAAAACTGTTTTTT.

The rearrangement links TRBV28 to TRBJ2-5; the match to TRBD2 covers 11 bases. With V trimmed by 2 bases and J by 7 bases, 9 bases remained unmatched. Germline V lookup: CDR1 MDHEN, CDR2 SYDVKM. There are 16 residues in the CDR3. In nucleotides, the CDR3 is TGTGCCAGCAGTTTAACACTAGCGGGAGCTCAGGGGACCCAGTACTTC. Its protein product is CASSLTLAGAQGTQYF.

V usage is TRBV14 and J usage is TRBJ2-7; the match to TRBD2 covers 8 bases. The CDR3 consists of 16 residues. CDR1 SGHDN and CDR2 FVKESK come from the germline V gene. With V trimmed by 3 bases and J by 2 bases, 9 bases remained unmatched. The CDR3 bases are TGTGCCAGCAGCCACTCCCGGGCTAGCGGGCCCTACGAGCAGTACTTC. It specifies CASSHSRASGPYEQYF. The whole variable domain, remainder taken from reference TRBV14 and TRBJ2-7, is EAGVTQFPSHSVIEKGQTVTLRCDPISGHDNLYWYRRVMGKEIKFLLHFVKESKQDESGMPNNRFLAERTGGTYSTLKVQPAELEDSGVYFCASSHSRASGPYEQYFGPGTRLTVT.

This clone was seen only once. The chain employs TRBV5-4 and TRBJ2-3; 9 bases align to TRBD2. V lost 5 bases to trimming and J lost 3 bases; unmatched junction nucleotides: 13. The CDR3 is made up of 17 amino acids. Germline V CDR1 and CDR2: SGHNT, YYREEE (reference sequence). For the CDR3, the DNA is TGTGCCAGCAGTCTAATGTTAGCGGGAGAGGCAACAGATACGCAGTATTTT. It yields the protein CASSLMLAGEATDTQYF.

This chain links TRBV28 with TRBJ1-2; tentatively, D is TRBD1 (5 bases). Germline V gene lookup returns CDR1 MDHEN and CDR2 SYDVKM. There are 14 residues in the CDR3. V gave up 6 bases and J gave up 6 bases, with 17 bases separating them. The CDR3 sequence: CASSPPRGINGYTF. CDR3 bases: TGTGCCAGCAGCCCCCCCCGGGGGATCAATGGCTACACCTTC.

The chain uses TRBV5-1 and TRBJ2-1; 11 positions match TRBD2. Germline-derived CDR1 and CDR2 are SGHRS and YFSETQ. The CDR3 sequence is 16 residues long. The J segment lost 4 bases and the V segment lost 5 bases, leaving 8 bases of the junction unmatched. Here the CDR3 reads CASSYGGLAAYNEQFF. The CDR3 DNA is TGCGCCAGCAGTTATGGGGGACTAGCGGCGTACAATGAGCAGTTCTTC.

The genes are TRBV7-3 and TRBJ1-1, with D tentatively TRBD1 (5 bases). V lost 4 bases and J lost 11, with 14 bases in between. CDR1 and CDR2 from the germline V gene are SGHTA and FQGTGA. The CDR3 extends over 12 amino acids. CDR3 residues: CASSSTQGMAFF. The CDR3 DNA reads TGTGCCAGCAGCTCGACTCAGGGTATGGCTTTCTTT.

CDR3 in DNA: TGTGCCAGCAGTGGGGACAGGGCGCGGGTAGAGCAGTACTTC. Translated, it gives CASSGDRARVEQYF. J is TRBJ2-7 and V is TRBV2; 9 nucleotides align to TRBD1. Losses at the gene ends were 4 bases for V and 7 bases for J; bases not matched to a gene: 8. The CDR3 has 14 amino acids. Germline values: CDR1 SNHLY, CDR2 FYNNEI.

About this clone: The sample carries other DNA sequences with the same CDR3. The chain is built from TRBV7-2 and TRBJ2-7; possibly TRBD2 for D (5 bases). CDR1 is SGHTA and CDR2 is FQGNSA in the germline V gene. The length of the CDR3 is 13 residues. V shed 5 bases and J shed 3 bases, with 11 bases lying between them. In nucleotides, the CDR3 is TGTGCCAGCAGCCTCCTTGGACTCTACGAGCAGTACTTC. It encodes CASSLLGLYEQYF.

This chain connects TRBV2 to TRBJ1-1, with D perhaps TRBD1 (6 bases). V was cut by 3 bases and J by 12 bases, with 23 bases left in between. The CDR3 sequence is 15 residues long. Germline CDR1 reads SNHLY; CDR2 reads FYNNEI. CDR3 region: CASSEAPRGKSESFF. The DNA for the CDR3 is TGTGCCAGCAGTGAGGCCCCAAGGGGGAAGAGTGAGTCTTTCTTT.

The chain recombines TRBV29-1 with TRBJ2-3; 8 nucleotides match TRBD2. V shed 6 bases, J shed 6 bases, and the junction held 14 bases outside the gene matches. Germline values: CDR1 SQVTM, CDR2 ANQGSEA. The CDR3 runs to 15 residues. CDR3 sequence reads: CSVGERESMRDTQYF. CDR3 coding DNA: TGCAGCGTGGGGGAGCGGGAGAGTATGCGGGATACGCAGTATTTT.

This clone turned up a few times. The rearrangement joins TRBV19 to TRBJ1-1, with a possible D match to TRBD1 (5 bases). The CDR3 extends over 17 amino acids. Between the trimmed V and J ends, which lost 3 bases and 0 bases, there was a span of 17 bases. Germline CDR1 LNHDA, CDR2 SQIVND (reference sequence). The CDR3 nucleotides are TGTGCCAGTAGTATGAAGGGACGGCAGATGGTGAACACTGAAGCTTTCTTT. This codes for CASSMKGRQMVNTEAFF.

This clone occurred once. The genes are TRBV7-9 and TRBJ2-7, with TRBD1 matching 9 bases. The CDR3 sequence is 14 residues long. CDR1 is SEHNR, CDR2 FQNEAQ, per germline (reference sequence). V gave up 7 bases and J gave up 7 bases; unmatched junction bases: 11. In DNA, the CDR3 is TGTGCCAGCACCAAGCCGGGACAGGGTAATGAGCAGTACTTC. This sequence encodes CASTKPGQGNEQYF.